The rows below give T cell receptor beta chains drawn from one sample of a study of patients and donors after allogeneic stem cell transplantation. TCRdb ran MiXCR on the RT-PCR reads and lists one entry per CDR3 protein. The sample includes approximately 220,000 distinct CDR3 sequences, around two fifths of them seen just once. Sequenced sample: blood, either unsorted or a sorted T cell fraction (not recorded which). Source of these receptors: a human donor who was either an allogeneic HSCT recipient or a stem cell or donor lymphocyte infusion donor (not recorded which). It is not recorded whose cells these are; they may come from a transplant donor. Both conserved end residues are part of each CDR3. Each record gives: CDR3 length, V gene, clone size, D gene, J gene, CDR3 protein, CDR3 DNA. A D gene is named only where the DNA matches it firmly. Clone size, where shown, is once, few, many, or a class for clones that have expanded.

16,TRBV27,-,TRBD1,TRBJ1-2,CASSRLGQGFGYGYTF,TGTGCCAGCAGCCGACTGGGACAGGGGTTTGGCTATGGCTACACCTTC
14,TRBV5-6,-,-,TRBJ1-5,CASSPRNSNQPQHF,TGTGCCAGCAGCCCCAGGAATAGCAATCAGCCCCAGCATTTT
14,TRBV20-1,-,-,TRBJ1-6,CSARGGTYNSPLHF,TGCAGTGCTAGAGGGGGCACCTATAATTCACCCCTCCACTTT
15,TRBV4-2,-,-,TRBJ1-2,CASSQDLRGFGGYTF,TGTGCCAGCAGCCAAGATCTCAGGGGATTCGGTGGCTACACCTTC
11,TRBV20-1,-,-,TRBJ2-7,CSASKGWEQYF,TGCAGTGCTAGTAAGGGATGGGAGCAGTACTTC
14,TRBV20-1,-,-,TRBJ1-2,CSARVSDRGYGYTF,TGCAGTGCTAGAGTTAGCGACCGAGGCTATGGCTACACCTTC
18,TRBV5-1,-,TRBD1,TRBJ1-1,CASSPHWTGPEWNTEAFF,TGCGCCAGCAGCCCCCACTGGACAGGGCCGGAATGGAACACTGAAGCTTTCTTT
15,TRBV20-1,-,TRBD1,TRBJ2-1,CSAREGQGPYNEQFF,TGCAGTGCTAGGGAAGGACAGGGTCCGTACAATGAGCAGTTCTTC
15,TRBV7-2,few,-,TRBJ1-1,CAIPRPDSMNTEAFF,TGTGCCATCCCGCGGCCGGACAGTATGAACACTGAAGCTTTCTTT
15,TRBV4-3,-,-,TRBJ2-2,CASSQGLSNTGELFF,TGCGCCAGCAGCCAAGGTCTGAGCAACACCGGGGAGCTGTTTTTT
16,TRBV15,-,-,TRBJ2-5,CATSRSLQGPQETQYF,TGTGCCACCAGCAGATCTCTTCAGGGCCCCCAAGAGACCCAGTACTTC
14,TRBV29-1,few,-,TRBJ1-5,CSVGVFDSNQPQHF,TGCAGCGTTGGTGTCTTCGATAGCAATCAGCCCCAGCATTTT
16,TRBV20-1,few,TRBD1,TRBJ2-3,CSARVGSGGESDTQYF,TGCAGTGCTAGAGTAGGGTCAGGGGGCGAATCAGATACGCAGTATTTT
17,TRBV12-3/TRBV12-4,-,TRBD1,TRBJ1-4,CASSPDRGRKGGEKLFF,TGTGCCAGCAGCCCGGACAGGGGAAGGAAGGGGGGTGAAAAACTGTTTTTT
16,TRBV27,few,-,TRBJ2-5,CASSGGGTPPQETQYF,TGTGCCAGCAGTGGAGGGGGTACCCCGCCCCAAGAGACCCAGTACTTC
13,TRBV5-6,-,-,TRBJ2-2,CASSFTDTGELFF,TGTGCCAGCAGCTTTACTGACACCGGGGAGCTGTTTTTT
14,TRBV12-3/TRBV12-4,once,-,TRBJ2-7,CASNLRDLPYEQYF,TGTGCCAGCAACCTCCGGGACTTGCCCTACGAGCAGTACTTC
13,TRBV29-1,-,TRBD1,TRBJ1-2,CSVATGDRYGYTF,TGCAGCGTCGCTACAGGGGACCGCTATGGCTACACCTTC
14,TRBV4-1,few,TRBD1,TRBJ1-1,CASSQPGQGTEAFF,TGCGCCAGCAGCCAACCGGGACAGGGGACTGAAGCTTTCTTT
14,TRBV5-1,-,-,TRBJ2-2,CASRPTGRAGELFF,TGCGCCAGCAGACCCACAGGAAGGGCCGGGGAGCTGTTTTTT
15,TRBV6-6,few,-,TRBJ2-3,CASSPGMASTDTQYF,TGTGCCAGCAGCCCCGGGATGGCTAGCACAGATACGCAGTATTTT
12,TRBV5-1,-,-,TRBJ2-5,CASSLIQETQYF,TGCGCCAGCAGCTTAATCCAAGAGACCCAGTACTTC
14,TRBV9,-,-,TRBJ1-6,CASSGTGFNSPLHF,TGTGCCAGCAGCGGGACGGGGTTTAATTCACCCCTCCACTTT
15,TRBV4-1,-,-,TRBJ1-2,CASSQGSLTNYGYTF,TGCGCCAGCAGCCAAGGGTCGCTAACTAACTATGGCTACACCTTC
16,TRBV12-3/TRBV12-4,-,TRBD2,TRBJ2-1,CASSLGRGGAGNEQFF,TGTGCCAGCAGTTTAGGGCGCGGGGGGGCCGGCAATGAGCAGTTCTTC
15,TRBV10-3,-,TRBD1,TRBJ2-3,CAISDITGGRNTQYF,TGTGCCATCAGTGACATTACAGGGGGCAGGAATACGCAGTATTTT
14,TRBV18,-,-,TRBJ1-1,CASSPRRQNTEAFF,TGTGCCAGCTCACCACGAAGACAGAACACTGAAGCCTTCTTT
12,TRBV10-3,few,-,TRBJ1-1,CAIRTVNTEAFF,TGTGCCATCCGGACGGTGAACACTGAAGCTTTCTTT
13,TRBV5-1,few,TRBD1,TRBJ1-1,CASMGQGNTEAFF,TGCGCCAGCATGGGACAGGGGAACACTGAAGCTTTCTTT